Below, 15 T cell receptor beta chains from the same sample are listed, as sequenced in a study of identical twins (dated by TCRdb to between 2015 and 2016). Preparation of the library involved 5' RACE. TCRdb lists the instrument as Illumina HiSeq 2000. TCRdb redid the processing of the public reads, applying fastp at Q25 and MiXCR, and retained in-frame beta chains. Rows with one shared CDR3 protein collapse into an entry with the most common genes and DNA. This sample has 350,000 to 400,000 distinct CDR3 sequences in its table, and around 9% of those were observed once. Of the sample, 8.5% to 10% falls within the top ten clones. The specimen sequenced was naive T cells sorted from blood. This specimen's cell subset or site label, per the study, means: cells isolated with a human naive T-cell isolation kit. These receptors were collected from a woman aged 45-65 years in good health.

The V and J genes are TRBV3-1 and TRBJ2-1; 7 bases are shared with TRBD2. Germline V gene lookup returns CDR1 LGHDT and CDR2 YNNKEL (reference sequence). V shed 1 base and J 4 bases; nucleotides not matched to a gene: 7. CDR3 length: 16 amino acids. The CDR3 region is CASSQVRASGYNEQFF. Written as DNA, the CDR3 is TGTGCCAGCAGCCAAGTAAGGGCTAGCGGATACAATGAGCAGTTCTTC.

This clonotype was seen a handful of times. V usage is TRBV9 and J usage is TRBJ2-1; a weak D match, TRBD1 (6 bases). This CDR3 has 15 residues. CDR1 is SGDLS, CDR2 YYNGEE, per germline. Trimming removed 0 bases from V and 0 bases from J, with 7 bases in between. CDR3 sequence reads: CASSVGGLSYNEQFF. The DNA for the CDR3 is TGTGCCAGCAGCGTAGGGGGGCTCTCCTACAATGAGCAGTTCTTC.

Only a few counts were recorded for this clonotype. V is TRBV4-1 and J is TRBJ1-3, with 7 nucleotides matching TRBD1. V shed 5 bases, J shed 0 bases, and the junction held 19 bases outside the gene matches. This CDR3 is 20 amino acids long. Germline assignment: CDR1 MGHRA and CDR2 YSYEKL. The CDR3 region is CASSSQKGAAQSPSGNTIYF. The CDR3 DNA reads as TGCGCCAGCAGCTCCCAGAAGGGGGCCGCCCAATCACCCTCTGGAAACACCATATATTTT.

The chain joins TRBV7-6 to TRBJ2-2; possibly TRBD2 for D (5 bases). Germline V gene sequence: CDR1 SGHVS, CDR2 FNYEAQ. The CDR3 spans 18 residues. The V gene lost 0 bases and the J gene lost 1 base, with 15 bases spanning the gap. CDR3 region: CASSLARVEGVNTGELFF. DNA for the CDR3: TGTGCCAGCAGCTTAGCGAGGGTAGAGGGCGTGAACACCGGGGAGCTGTTTTTT.

V and J are TRBV3-1 and TRBJ1-1; TRBD1 matches 7 bases. Per the germline V gene, CDR1 is LGHDT and CDR2 is YNNKEL (reference sequence). The CDR3 totals 14 residues. With V trimmed by 4 bases and J by 5 bases, 7 bases remained unmatched. The DNA of the CDR3 is TGTGCCAGCAGCCCCTTACAGGGGTCGACTGAAGCTTTCTTT. This gives the protein CASSPLQGSTEAFF.

The J gene is TRBJ2-7, the V gene TRBV12-3 or TRBV12-4; no reliable D call. V was pared by 2 bases and J by 2 bases, with 10 bases between. This CDR3 has 14 residues. The CDR3 bases are TGTGCCAGCAGTTTACTCAGTAGTACCTACGAGCAGTACTTC. This gives the protein CASSLLSSTYEQYF.

This clonotype appeared many times. The chain recombines TRBV12-3 or TRBV12-4 with TRBJ1-1; tentatively, D is TRBD1 (6 bases). V dropped 3 bases and J dropped 6 bases, with 11 bases sitting between them. The CDR3 length is 13 residues. The CDR3 reads CASSLIQGSEAFF. Here the CDR3 DNA reads TGTGCCAGCAGTTTGATACAGGGTTCTGAAGCTTTCTTT.

This clonotype has a handful of counts. This chain links TRBV6-6 with TRBJ2-7; D possibly matches TRBD1 or TRBD2 (5 bases each). This CDR3 is 13 amino acids long. Trimming removed 10 bases from V and 4 bases from J, with 17 bases in between. Germline V CDR1 and CDR2: MNHNY, SVGAGI (reference sequence). In DNA, the CDR3 is TGTGCCACAGAGGCCGGGACCTCTTACGAGCAGTACTTC. Its protein product is CATEAGTSYEQYF.

This clonotype was counted many times. The rearrangement links TRBV28 to TRBJ2-1, with D unresolved. Germline lookup yields CDR1 MDHEN and CDR2 SYDVKM. CDR3 length equals 11 residues. V was pared by 9 bases and J by 4 bases, with 7 bases between. The CDR3 DNA is TGTGCCAGTATAAGTTACAATGAGCAGTTCTTC. The encoded protein is CASISYNEQFF.

This sequence joins TRBV12-3 or TRBV12-4 and TRBJ1-1, with D tentatively TRBD1 (5 bases). The CDR3 has 14 amino acids. The V and J ends lost 11 bases and 0 bases respectively, with 16 bases between them. The CDR3 protein is CACGAATLNTEAFF. Here the CDR3 DNA reads TGTGCCTGCGGGGCAGCAACCCTGAACACTGAAGCTTTCTTT.

This clonotype has more than one count but fewer than ten. This chain joins TRBV2 and TRBJ2-7; a weak D match, TRBD1 (6 bases). CDR1 and CDR2 (germline): SNHLY, FYNNEI. Trimming cost V 10 bases and J 4 bases, with 17 bases left between them. The CDR3 extends over 13 amino acids. CDR3 sequence: CAIPGADEYEQYF. CDR3 in DNA: TGTGCCATTCCAGGGGCTGATGAGTACGAGCAGTACTTC. Full variable domain (rest looked up from reference TRBV2 and TRBJ2-7): EPEVTQTPSHQVTQMGQEVILRCVPISNHLYFYWYRQILGQKVEFLVSFYNNEISEKSEIFDDQFSVERPDGSNFTLKIRSTKLEDSAMYFCAIPGADEYEQYFGPGTRLTVT.

The rearrangement links TRBV30 to TRBJ2-7, with 8 bases identical to TRBD2. Trimming removed 7 bases from V and 3 bases from J; junction bases left unmatched: 11. CDR1 and CDR2 (germline): GTSNPN, SVGIG (reference sequence). The CDR3 has 14 amino acids. This chain's CDR3 is CAYISGKKFYEQYF. CDR3 nucleotide sequence: TGTGCCTATATTAGCGGGAAAAAATTCTACGAGCAGTACTTC.

This clonotype turned up a few times. The rearrangement joins TRBV5-1 to TRBJ2-3; 9 bases are shared with TRBD2. CDR1 and CDR2 from the germline V gene are SGHRS and YFSETQ. CDR3 length: 18 amino acids. The V gene end was trimmed by 4 bases and the J gene end by 2 bases; junction bases not matched to a gene: 14. The DNA for the CDR3 is TGCGCCAGCAGCACCTTGAGAATTAGCGGGAGCATCACAGATACGCAGTATTTT. It specifies CASSTLRISGSITDTQYF. The full variable domain, completed using reference TRBV5-1 and TRBJ2-3, is KAGVTQTPRYLIKTRGQQVTLSCSPISGHRSVSWYQQTPGQGLQFLFEYFSETQRNKGNFPGRFSGRQFSNSRSEMNVSTLELGDSALYLCASSTLRISGSITDTQYFGPGTRLTVL.

This clonotype was counted only a few times. V is TRBV27 and J is TRBJ2-7, with D perhaps being TRBD1 or TRBD2 (5 bases each). In germline, CDR1 is MNHEY, CDR2 SMNVEV (reference sequence). V gave up 6 bases and J gave up 3 bases, with 18 bases separating them. This CDR3 spans 15 amino acids. CDR3 nucleotide sequence: TGTGCCAGCAGAGTAGTAGGGACGACGGACTACGAGCAGTACTTC. Protein sequence: CASRVVGTTDYEQYF.

This clonotype has more than one count but fewer than ten. The chain is built from TRBV12-3 or TRBV12-4 and TRBJ1-6; no reliable D call. The V end lost 7 bases, the J end lost 6 bases, and 13 bases lay between the germline ends. The CDR3 consists of 14 residues. The CDR3 DNA follows: TGTGCCAGCATGGCAGGCGGGCGTAATTCACCCCTCCACTTT. Amino acid sequence: CASMAGGRNSPLHF.